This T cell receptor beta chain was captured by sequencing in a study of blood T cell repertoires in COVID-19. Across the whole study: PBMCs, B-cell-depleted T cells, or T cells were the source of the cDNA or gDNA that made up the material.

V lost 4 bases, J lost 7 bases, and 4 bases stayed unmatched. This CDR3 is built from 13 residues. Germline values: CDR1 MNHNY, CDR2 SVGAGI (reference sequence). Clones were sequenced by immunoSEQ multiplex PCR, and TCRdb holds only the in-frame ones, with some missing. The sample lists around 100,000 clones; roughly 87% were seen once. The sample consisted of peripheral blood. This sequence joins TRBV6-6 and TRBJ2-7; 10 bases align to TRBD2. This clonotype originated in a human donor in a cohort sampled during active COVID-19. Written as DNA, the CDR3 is TGTGCCAGCAGTTCTCCTAGCGGGAGAGAGCAGTACTTC. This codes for CASSSPSGREQYF.